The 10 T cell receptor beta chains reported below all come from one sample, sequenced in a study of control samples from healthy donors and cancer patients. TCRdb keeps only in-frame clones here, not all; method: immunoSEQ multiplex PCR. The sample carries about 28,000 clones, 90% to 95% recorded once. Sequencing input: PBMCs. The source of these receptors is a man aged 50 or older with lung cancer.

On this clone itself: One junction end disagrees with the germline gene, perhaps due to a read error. CDR3 coding DNA: TGTGCTAGCAGCTTAAACGGGGCTGAGCAGTTCTTC. This gives the protein CASSLNGAEQFF. This chain uses TRBV7-7 with TRBJ2-1; either TRBD1 or TRBD2 may supply D (5 bases each). In germline, CDR1 is SSHAT, CDR2 FNYEAQ (reference sequence). The CDR3 contains 12 residues.

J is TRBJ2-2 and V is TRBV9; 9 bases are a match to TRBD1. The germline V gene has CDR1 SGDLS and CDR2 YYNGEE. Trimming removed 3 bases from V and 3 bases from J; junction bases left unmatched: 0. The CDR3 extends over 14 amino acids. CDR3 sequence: CASSGQGDTGELFF. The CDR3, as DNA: TGTGCCAGCAGCGGACAGGGGGACACCGGGGAGCTGTTTTTT.

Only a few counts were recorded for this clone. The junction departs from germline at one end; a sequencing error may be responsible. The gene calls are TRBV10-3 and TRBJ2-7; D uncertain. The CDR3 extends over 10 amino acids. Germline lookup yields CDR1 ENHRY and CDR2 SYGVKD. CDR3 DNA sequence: TGTGCCATCAGTGAGTCGACATGGCACTTC. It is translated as CAISESTWHF.

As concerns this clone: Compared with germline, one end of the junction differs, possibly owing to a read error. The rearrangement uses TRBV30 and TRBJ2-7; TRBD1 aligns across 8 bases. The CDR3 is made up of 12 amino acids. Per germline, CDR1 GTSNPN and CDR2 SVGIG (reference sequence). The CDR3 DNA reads TGTGCCTGGACCAGACAGGGGAACGATCAGTACTTC. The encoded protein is CAWTRQGNDQYF.

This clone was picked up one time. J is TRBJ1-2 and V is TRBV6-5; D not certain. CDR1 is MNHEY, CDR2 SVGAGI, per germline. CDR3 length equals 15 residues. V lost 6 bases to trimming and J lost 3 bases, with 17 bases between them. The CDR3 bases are TGTGCCAGCAGCCCCCGGGCCCAGCTAGACTATGGCTACACCTTC. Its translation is CASSPRAQLDYGYTF.

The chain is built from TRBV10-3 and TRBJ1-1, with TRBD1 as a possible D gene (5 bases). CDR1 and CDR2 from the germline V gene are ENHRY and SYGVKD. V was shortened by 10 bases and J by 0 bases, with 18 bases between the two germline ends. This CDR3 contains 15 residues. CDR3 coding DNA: TGTGCCACCTGTGGGGGGGTATCGGTGAACACTGAAGCTTTCTTT. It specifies CATCGGVSVNTEAFF.

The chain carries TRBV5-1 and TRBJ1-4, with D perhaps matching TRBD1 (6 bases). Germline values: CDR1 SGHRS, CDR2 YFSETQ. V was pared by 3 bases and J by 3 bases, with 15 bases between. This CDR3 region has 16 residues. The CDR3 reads CASSWTQGQANEKLFF. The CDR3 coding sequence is TGCGCCAGCAGCTGGACTCAGGGGCAGGCTAATGAAAAACTGTTTTTT.

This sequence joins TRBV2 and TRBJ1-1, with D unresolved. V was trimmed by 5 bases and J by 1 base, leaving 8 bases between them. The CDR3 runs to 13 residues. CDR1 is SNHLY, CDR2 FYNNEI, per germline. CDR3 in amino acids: CASSSYTNTEAFF. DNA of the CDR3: TGTGCCAGCAGTTCCTACACGAACACTGAAGCTTTCTTT.

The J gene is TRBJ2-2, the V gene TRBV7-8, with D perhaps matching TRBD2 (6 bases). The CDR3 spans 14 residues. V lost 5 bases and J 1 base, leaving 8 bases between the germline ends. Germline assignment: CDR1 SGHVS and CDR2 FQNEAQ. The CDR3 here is CASSLGGNTGELFF. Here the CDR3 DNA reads TGTGCCAGCAGCCTGGGGGGGAACACCGGGGAGCTGTTTTTT. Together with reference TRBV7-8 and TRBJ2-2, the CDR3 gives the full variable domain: GAGVSQSPRYKVAKRGQDVALRCDPISGHVSLFWYQQALGQGPEFLTYFQNEAQLDKSGLPSDRFFAERPEGSVSTLKIQRTQQEDSAVYLCASSLGGNTGELFFGEGSRLTVL.

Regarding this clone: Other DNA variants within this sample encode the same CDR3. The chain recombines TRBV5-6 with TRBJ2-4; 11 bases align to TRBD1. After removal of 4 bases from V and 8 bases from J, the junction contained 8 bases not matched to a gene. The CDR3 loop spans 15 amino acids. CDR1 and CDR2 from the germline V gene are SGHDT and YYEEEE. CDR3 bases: TGTGCCAGCAGCGCAAAGGGACAGGGGGGAGACATTCAGTACTTC. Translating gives CASSAKGQGGDIQYF.